The rows below give T cell receptor beta chains drawn from one sample of a study of T cell changes during pregnancy in multiple sclerosis. The data were produced by immunoSEQ multiplex PCR, yet TCRdb's version contains in-frame clones alone and is incomplete. The sample holds tens of thousands of clones; about 92% are singletons and the top ten take approximately 2.4%. The input for sequencing was peripheral blood, taken in the second trimester of pregnancy. The receptors shown here come from a female donor with multiple sclerosis, enrolled in a pregnancy study. Each CDR3 is given with its conserved first and last residue. The D gene is left open where the match is weak. The size of a clone is reported for some rows only, either as once, few or many, or as a class for expanded clones.

>TRBV5-8|TRBD1|-|TRBJ1-2
CASSFLAWTGGGGYTF
TGTGCCAGCAGCTTTCTTGCCTGGACAGGGGGAGGGGGCTACACCTTC
>TRBV19|-|-|TRBJ1-5
CASNYRGGPQHF
TGTGCCAGTAATTACCGCGGCGGGCCCCAGCATTTT
>TRBV7-7|TRBD1|few|TRBJ1-1
CASSFDRDTEAFF
TGTGCTAGCAGCTTCGACAGGGACACTGAAGCTTTCTTT
>TRBV18|TRBD1|-|TRBJ2-7
CASSKTGTGDLRGQYF
TGTGCCAGCTCAAAAACCGGGACAGGGGACCTACGTGGGCAGTACTTC
>TRBV15|TRBD1|-|TRBJ2-5
CATSSRQGGGETQYF
TGTGCCACCAGCAGCCGACAGGGGGGAGGCGAGACCCAGTACTTC
>TRBV9|-|-|TRBJ2-1
CASSESLWGDYNEQFF
TGTGCCAGCAGCGAGAGCCTCTGGGGGGACTACAATGAGCAGTTCTTC
>TRBV6-1|TRBD2|-|TRBJ2-5
CASSPPGLEQETQYF
TGTGCCAGCAGTCCACCGGGACTAGAACAAGAGACCCAGTACTTC
>TRBV13|-|-|TRBJ2-7
CASSSGYESSYEQYF
TGTGCCAGCAGCTCCGGTTATGAAAGCTCCTACGAGCAGTACTTC
>TRBV7-9|TRBD2|-|TRBJ2-4
CASSLELAGGLYF
TGTGCCAGCAGCTTAGAATTAGCGGGGGGACTTTACTTC
>TRBV28|-|-|TRBJ2-1
CASSRGGSGYNEQFF
TGTGCCAGCAGCCGAGGTGGAAGTGGATACAATGAGCAGTTCTTC
>TRBV7-3|TRBD1|-|TRBJ1-1
CASSSQGQATEAFF
TGTGCCAGCAGCTCACAGGGACAGGCCACTGAAGCTTTCTTT
>TRBV10-2|-|-|TRBJ1-5
CASRGTREVHYSNQPQHF
TGCGCCAGCCGGGGGACCCGAGAAGTCCACTATAGCAATCAGCCCCAGCATTTT
>TRBV6-1|-|-|TRBJ2-3
CASQVGEADTQYF
TGTGCCAGCCAGGTGGGGGAGGCAGATACGCAGTATTTT
>TRBV30|-|-|TRBJ1-6
CACTVQGPHNSPLHF
TGTGCCTGCACGGTACAGGGACCGCATAATTCACCCCTCCACTTT
>TRBV6-5|TRBD2|-|TRBJ2-5
CASSHLLAVQEAQYF
TGTGCCAGCAGCCACCTGCTAGCGGTACAAGAGGCCCAGTACTTC
>TRBV10-3|TRBD1|once|TRBJ2-7
CAIKPGTGNEQYF
TGTGCCATCAAGCCCGGGACAGGGAACGAGCAGTACTTC
>TRBV7-9|TRBD2|-|TRBJ2-1
CASSLLIGGEFF
TGTGCCAGCAGCTTACTTATTGGGGGGGAGTTCTTC
>TRBV13|-|-|TRBJ1-3
CASRQEEGNTIYF
TGTGCCAGCAGACAAGAGGAAGGAAACACCATATATTTT
>TRBV11-2|-|-|TRBJ2-3
CASSSRWGDADTQYF
TGTGCCAGCAGCTCCCGGTGGGGGGACGCAGATACGCAGTATTTT
>TRBV27|-|-|TRBJ2-4
CASSSGGRTKNIQYF
TGTGCCAGCAGCTCGGGTGGTAGAACCAAAAACATTCAGTACTTC
>TRBV7-6|TRBD2|-|TRBJ2-3
CASTWVAGNTDTQYF
TGTGCCAGCACCTGGGTAGCGGGGAACACAGATACGCAGTATTTT
>TRBV29-1|TRBD1|-|TRBJ1-1
CSVEGQGLNTEAFF
TGCAGCGTTGAGGGACAGGGACTGAACACTGAAGCTTTCTTT
>TRBV6-5|-|-|TRBJ2-1
CASLQYNEQFF
TGTGCCAGCCTCCAGTACAATGAGCAGTTCTTC
>TRBV4-1|TRBD2|-|TRBJ2-7
CASSQRGGVYEQYF
TGCGCCAGCAGCCAACGGGGGGGGGTCTACGAGCAGTACTTC
>TRBV6-5|-|-|TRBJ1-1
CASTGQSTGNTEAFF
TGTGCCAGCACCGGACAGTCAACTGGGAACACTGAAGCTTTCTTT
>TRBV6-5|TRBD1|-|TRBJ1-5
CASSATDRDHQPQHF
TGTGCCAGCAGTGCAACCGACAGGGATCATCAGCCCCAGCATTTT
>TRBV13|TRBD1|-|TRBJ2-7
CASSFRQGESYEQYF
TGTGCCAGCAGCTTCCGACAGGGGGAAAGCTACGAGCAGTACTTC
>TRBV5-4|TRBD2|-|TRBJ2-7
CASTTGGVLSVQYF
TGTGCCAGCACTACGGGAGGGGTCCTGTCGGTTCAGTACTTC
>TRBV10-1|-|-|TRBJ2-1
CASSESGLYNEQFF
TGCGCCAGCAGTGAGTCGGGCTTATACAATGAGCAGTTCTTC
>TRBV19|-|-|TRBJ2-7
CASSLEMGPSSYEQYF
TGTGCCAGTAGCCTTGAGATGGGGCCGAGCTCCTACGAGCAGTACTTC
>TRBV6-1|-|-|TRBJ1-2
CASSEAIVIFARGYTF
TGTGCCAGCAGTGAAGCGATTGTGATCTTCGCGCGAGGCTACACCTTC
>TRBV2|-|-|TRBJ1-2
CASSEGRNYGYTF
TGTGCCAGCAGTGAAGGCAGGAACTATGGCTACACCTTC
>TRBV9|TRBD1|-|TRBJ1-4
CASSVSWTGINEKLFF
TGTGCCAGCAGCGTCTCGTGGACAGGGATTAATGAAAAACTGTTTTTT
>TRBV7-9|TRBD2|-|TRBJ2-1
CASSLGFGGSSYNEQFF
TGTGCCAGCAGCTTAGGGTTTGGCGGGAGCTCCTACAATGAGCAGTTCTTC
>TRBV5-1|-|once|TRBJ1-1
CASSLAEGSGAFF
TGCGCCAGCAGCTTGGCCGAAGGTTCGGGAGCTTTCTTT
>TRBV19|-|-|TRBJ1-1
CASSIWEGTEAFF
TGTGCCAGTAGTATATGGGAGGGCACTGAAGCTTTCTTT
>TRBV6-1|TRBD2|-|TRBJ2-5
CASRRTSEETQYF
TGTGCCAGCAGAAGGACTAGCGAAGAGACCCAGTACTTC
>TRBV10-3|TRBD1|-|TRBJ1-2
CAISTGQDYGYTF
TGTGCCATCAGTACCGGACAGGACTATGGCTACACCTTC
>TRBV11-2|-|-|TRBJ1-2
CASSPGPGLYGYTF
TGTGCCAGCAGCCCGGGTCCGGGACTCTATGGCTACACCTTC